A selection of T cell receptor beta chains follows, all from one sample in a study of blood T cells in healthy people across ages. One entry per CDR3 protein, called by TCRdb with MiXCR from the 5' RACE reads. The sample has some 750,000 distinct CDR3 sequences; over 20% are singletons. Sequencing was performed on blood. The receptors here all came from a man aged 65-85 years in good health. Both conserved end residues are part of each CDR3. The D gene is left open where the match is weak. The size of a clone is reported for some rows only, either as once, few or many, or as a class for expanded clones.

-	TRBV5-1	TRBJ1-5	-	CASSPLGHQNQPQHF	TGCGCCAGCAGCCCACTGGGACATCAAAATCAGCCCCAGCATTTT
TRBD1	TRBV6-1	TRBJ2-3	few	CASRADLGGLDTQYF	TGTGCCAGCAGAGCAGATCTAGGGGGCCTTGATACGCAGTATTTT
-	TRBV24-1	TRBJ2-4	few	CATSDSGNPGNIQYF	TGTGCCACCAGTGATTCTGGAAACCCAGGCAACATTCAGTACTTC
-	TRBV6-1	TRBJ2-5	few	CASSGTYWGTQYF	TGTGCCAGCAGTGGGACATATTGGGGGACCCAGTACTTC
TRBD1	TRBV11-2	TRBJ2-1	-	CASSDTQGAYEQFF	TGTGCCAGCAGCGACACCCAGGGGGCATATGAGCAGTTCTTC
TRBD1	TRBV20-1	TRBJ1-4	-	CSARDRGRGQWDEKLFF	TGCAGTGCTAGAGATCGCGGCAGGGGGCAATGGGATGAAAAACTGTTTTTT
-	TRBV5-1	TRBJ1-4	-	CANSFGRTNEKLFF	TGCGCCAACAGCTTCGGCAGGACTAATGAAAAACTGTTTTTT
-	TRBV29-1	TRBJ1-1	many	CSVEGMGPGTEAFF	TGCAGCGTTGAAGGGATGGGTCCGGGCACTGAAGCTTTCTTT
TRBD2	TRBV4-1	TRBJ2-7	-	CASSQAKGGSSYEQYF	TGCGCCAGCAGCCAAGCCAAGGGAGGGAGCTCCTACGAGCAGTACTTC
-	TRBV25-1	TRBJ1-5	few	CASSDSGGNQPQHF	TGTGCCAGCAGTGACTCAGGGGGCAATCAGCCCCAGCATTTT
-	TRBV7-3	TRBJ1-4	few	CASSRGKNEKLFF	TGTGCCAGCAGCCGGGGCAAAAATGAAAAACTGTTTTTT
-	TRBV18	TRBJ2-2	-	CASSPEESGLQHGELFF	TGTGCCAGCTCACCTGAAGAATCGGGACTTCAACACGGGGAGCTGTTTTTT
TRBD2	TRBV12-3/TRBV12-4	TRBJ2-3	many	CASSGTSGVGTDTQYF	TGTGCCAGCAGCGGGACTAGCGGAGTAGGAACAGATACGCAGTATTTT
-	TRBV19	TRBJ2-4	few	CASSIYGWGSAKNIQYF	TGTGCCAGTAGTATTTATGGATGGGGATCGGCCAAAAACATTCAGTACTTC
-	TRBV27	TRBJ1-4	few	CASSLRGLGKLFF	TGTGCCAGCAGTTTACGGGGACTTGGAAAACTGTTTTTT
-	TRBV20-1	TRBJ1-2	-	CSASFSRLSGYTF	TGCAGTGCTTCCTTCTCACGGCTCTCGGGCTACACCTTC
-	TRBV18	TRBJ2-5	many	CASSRENQETQYF	TGTGCCAGCTCACGGGAGAACCAAGAGACCCAGTACTTC
-	TRBV20-1	TRBJ1-2	-	CSAQSLTSYGYTF	TGCAGTGCCCAATCACTCACCTCCTATGGCTACACCTTC
-	TRBV6-1	TRBJ1-1	few	CAGSEERTKGAEAFF	TGTGCCGGCAGTGAAGAAAGGACCAAGGGCGCTGAAGCTTTCTTT
-	TRBV20-1	TRBJ1-6	few	CSARGQGLSPLHF	TGCAGTGCTAGGGGGCAGGGACTATCACCCCTCCACTTT
-	TRBV6-2/TRBV6-3	TRBJ2-5	-	CASSPSRPLRETQYF	TGTGCCAGCAGTCCCTCTCGCCCACTGCGGGAGACCCAGTACTTC
TRBD1	TRBV20-1	TRBJ1-2	-	CSAEPGGANYGYTF	TGCAGTGCCGAGCCAGGGGGAGCTAACTATGGCTACACCTTC
-	TRBV6-5	TRBJ2-1	-	CASKAVGRPINNEQFF	TGTGCCAGCAAGGCGGTAGGACGCCCAATTAACAATGAGCAGTTCTTC
TRBD1	TRBV29-1	TRBJ2-1	few	CSSGTASYNEQFF	TGCAGCTCCGGGACAGCCTCCTACAATGAGCAGTTCTTC
-	TRBV20-1	TRBJ1-3	-	CSAILRDSGNTIYF	TGCAGTGCTATTCTCCGGGACTCTGGAAACACCATATATTTT
-	TRBV12-3/TRBV12-4	TRBJ2-5	-	CASRDFLGETQYF	TGTGCCAGCCGGGATTTCCTGGGGGAGACCCAGTACTTC
-	TRBV24-1	TRBJ2-1	few	CATSDTGTQNNEQFF	TGTGCCACCAGTGATACCGGGACGCAGAACAATGAGCAGTTCTTC
TRBD2	TRBV14	TRBJ2-1	-	CASSQPSGRSYNEQFF	TGTGCCAGCAGCCAACCTAGCGGGAGATCCTACAATGAGCAGTTCTTC
-	TRBV7-9	TRBJ2-1	few	CASSVGGEGGEQFF	TGTGCCAGCTCGGTAGGCGGGGAAGGGGGTGAGCAGTTCTTC
-	TRBV29-1	TRBJ2-1	few	CSAYGLANEQFF	TGCAGCGCCTATGGCCTAGCAAATGAGCAGTTCTTC
TRBD1	TRBV7-3	TRBJ2-2	-	CASGLASGTGVLAGELFF	TGTGCCAGCGGCTTAGCCTCCGGGACAGGGGTCCTAGCCGGGGAGCTGTTTTTT